These T cell receptor beta chains were read from a single sample in a study of T-cell reconstitution after alpha-beta-depleted transplantation in children. TCRdb re-called the PCR reads through MiXCR, storing one row per CDR3 protein. The sample holds nearly 550,000 distinct CDR3 sequences, about 18% seen once. The material sequenced was PBMCs from the stem cell graft donor, taken from the stem cell graft. The receptor source for this set is a human donor who donated a stem cell graft to a child with acute lymphoblastic leukemia. Each CDR3 is given with its conserved first and last residue. A D gene is named only where the DNA matches it firmly. Clone size is shown for a subset of rows, as once, few, many or a class of expanded clone.

clone_size	v_call	d_call	j_call	cdr3_nt	cdr3_aa
-	TRBV9	TRBD1	TRBJ2-4	TGTGCCAGCACCGTAGGACAGGGTATAATGGACATTCAGTACTTC	CASTVGQGIMDIQYF
few	TRBV19	-	TRBJ2-3	TGTGCCAGTAGTAATCCAGGGGTCGATACGCAGTATTTT	CASSNPGVDTQYF
few	TRBV20-1	-	TRBJ1-2	TGCAGTGCTAGCAGGATTGCTAACTATGGCTACACCTTC	CSASRIANYGYTF
-	TRBV6-5	-	TRBJ2-7	TGTGCCAGCAGTTTAACAGGGCCACCTTACGAGCAGTACTTC	CASSLTGPPYEQYF
-	TRBV20-1	TRBD2	TRBJ2-5	TGCAGTGCTATGGGTGGACTAGCGGGCGAGACCCAGTACTTC	CSAMGGLAGETQYF
-	TRBV25-1	-	TRBJ1-4	TGTGCCAGCAGTGACCCCGGGACATACGATGAAAAACTGTTTTTT	CASSDPGTYDEKLFF
-	TRBV5-1	-	TRBJ2-1	TGCGCCAGCAGCTTGGGCTCAATCTCCTACAATGAGCAGTTCTTC	CASSLGSISYNEQFF
-	TRBV29-1	-	TRBJ1-2	TGCAGCGTTGAGCAGGGAACCTATGGCTACACCTTC	CSVEQGTYGYTF
few	TRBV9	TRBD1	TRBJ2-2	TGTGCCAGCAGCGACAGGGGGGCCGGGGAGCTGTTTTTT	CASSDRGAGELFF
-	TRBV7-3	-	TRBJ1-3	TGTGCCAGCAGCCCCACTGGAAGCTCTGGAAACACCATATATTTT	CASSPTGSSGNTIYF
-	TRBV24-1	TRBD2	TRBJ2-1	TGTGCCACCAGTTCCACTCCGGGACTAGACTCAAGCTCCTACAATGAGCAGTTCTTC	CATSSTPGLDSSSYNEQFF
-	TRBV4-1	-	TRBJ2-5	TGCGCCAGCAGCCAAGTAATAGCGATTGAGACCCAGTACTTC	CASSQVIAIETQYF
-	TRBV24-1	TRBD1	TRBJ2-2	TGTGCCACCAGTGACCCCGGGACAGGGGGCAGGCTAGCGGGACCGAACACCGGGGAGCTGTTTTTT	CATSDPGTGGRLAGPNTGELFF
-	TRBV11-2	-	TRBJ2-3	TGTGCCAGCAGCAGGACCATTTTAGAACCCTTCACAGATACGCAGTATTTT	CASSRTILEPFTDTQYF
few	TRBV12-3/TRBV12-4	-	TRBJ1-4	TGTGCCAGCAGGGCCTTAACTAATGAAAAACTGTTTTTT	CASRALTNEKLFF
few	TRBV2	TRBD2	TRBJ2-3	TGTGCCAGCAGTGCCATATATAAAAGACTAGCGCTTACCCAGTATTTT	CASSAIYKRLALTQYF
few	TRBV11-2	TRBD2	TRBJ2-1	TGTGCCAGCAGCCTTGACTCGGGACTACGAAATGAGCAGTTCTTC	CASSLDSGLRNEQFF
few	TRBV5-1	-	TRBJ1-1	TGCGCCAGCAGCTTGGATGGAGGACTGAACACTGAAGCTTTCTTT	CASSLDGGLNTEAFF
few	TRBV2	-	TRBJ2-3	TGTGCCACCACGGGACCGCGTCTAGGCGCAGATACGCAGTATTTT	CATTGPRLGADTQYF
few	TRBV4-2	-	TRBJ2-3	TGTGCCAGCAGCCAGTGGTGGGGCTCTGGAGATACGCAGTATTTT	CASSQWWGSGDTQYF
-	TRBV7-3	TRBD2	TRBJ2-1	TGTGCCAGCAGCTCAAACGGTGGTAGCGGGGTTTTGGATGAGCAGTTCTTC	CASSSNGGSGVLDEQFF
few	TRBV6-1	-	TRBJ1-1	TGTGCCAGCACTGGACCGAGGAACACTGAAGCTTTCTTT	CASTGPRNTEAFF
few	TRBV12-3/TRBV12-4	-	TRBJ2-3	TGTGCCAGCAGTTACAGTTATTCTACGCAGTATTTT	CASSYSYSTQYF
many	TRBV5-1	-	TRBJ1-1	TGCGCCAGCAGCTTAGGGGCTGAAGCTTTCTTT	CASSLGAEAFF
few	TRBV20-1	-	TRBJ2-7	TGCAGTGCTAGTCCGGCAGGGACCTACGAGCAGTACTTC	CSASPAGTYEQYF
few	TRBV15	TRBD2	TRBJ2-3	TGTGCCACCAGCAGAGAGCGGTCTAGCGGGACCGGTACGCAGTATTTT	CATSRERSSGTGTQYF
-	TRBV7-9	-	TRBJ2-7	TGTGCCAGCAGCTTAGGGGGGAAGTGGAACTACGAGCAGTACTTC	CASSLGGKWNYEQYF
-	TRBV12-5	TRBD2	TRBJ2-1	TGTGCTAGTGGTTTGACGGTAGCGGGAGCCCAATACAATGAGCAGTTCTTC	CASGLTVAGAQYNEQFF
-	TRBV12-3/TRBV12-4	-	TRBJ1-5	TGTGCCAGCAGCAGTAGGACAGCACTGCAGCCCCAGCATTTT	CASSSRTALQPQHF
many	TRBV20-1	-	TRBJ2-3	TGCAGTGCTAGAGATCCCAGGGAACATACGCAGTATTTT	CSARDPREHTQYF
few	TRBV11-2	TRBD2	TRBJ2-7	TGTGCCAGCAGCTTAGTTTTCGGGCTAGCGGGAGGTTTCTACGAGCGGTACTTC	CASSLVFGLAGGFYERYF
many	TRBV12-3/TRBV12-4	-	TRBJ2-2	TGTGCCAGCAGTAGGGGGGTGAACACCGGGGAGCTGTTTTTT	CASSRGVNTGELFF
few	TRBV15	TRBD2	TRBJ2-7	TGTGCCACCAGCAGAGCGCCCAGCGGGAGGGGCGAGCAGTACTTC	CATSRAPSGRGEQYF
-	TRBV29-1	-	TRBJ2-5	TGCAGCGTTGAATCCCGGGACCTCAGGGGCCCCGTCCAAGAGACCCAGTACTTC	CSVESRDLRGPVQETQYF
few	TRBV3-1	TRBD1	TRBJ2-2	TGTGCCAGCAGCCACGCTCAGACAGGGAAGATGTTGACCGGGGAGCTGTTTTTT	CASSHAQTGKMLTGELFF
-	TRBV27	-	TRBJ2-1	TGTGCCAGCAGTTACTCGTTGGGCAATGAGCAGTTCTTC	CASSYSLGNEQFF
-	TRBV7-6	-	TRBJ2-2	TGTGCCAGCAGCTTGCCGGACTCCCCCGGGGAGCTGTTTTTT	CASSLPDSPGELFF
-	TRBV7-9	-	TRBJ1-2	TGTGCCAGCAGCTTGCCCCTTTCAGGGGTGGAAGATGGCTACACCTTC	CASSLPLSGVEDGYTF
-	TRBV6-1	TRBD1	TRBJ2-1	TGTGCCAGCACGGGACAGTCTCTCAATGAGCAGTTCTTC	CASTGQSLNEQFF
-	TRBV10-1	-	TRBJ1-2	TGCGCCAGCAGTGAGTCCCCGGATCCTAACTATGGCTACACCTTC	CASSESPDPNYGYTF
-	TRBV5-1	TRBD1	TRBJ1-1	TGCGCCAGCAGCTGGGGGACAGCGAACACTGAAGCTTTCTTT	CASSWGTANTEAFF
many	TRBV2	-	TRBJ2-3	TGTGCCAGCAGTCGGTCCGTGACCGATACGCAGTATTTT	CASSRSVTDTQYF